This passage covers 24 T cell receptor beta chains from one sample sequenced in a study of blood T cell repertoires in COVID-19. Some clones are missing from TCRdb's copy, which holds only in-frame ones; the method was immunoSEQ multiplex PCR. The data show 200,000 to 300,000 clones, 88% seen once. The sequenced sample consisted of peripheral blood. The receptors originated from a human donor in a cohort sampled during active COVID-19.

This clone was seen more than once but under ten times. CDR3 sequence (DNA): TGTGCCAGCAGCCTACAGGGGGCTCGGGTAGGCACTGAAGCTTTCTTT. Translated: CASSLQGARVGTEAFF. V is TRBV3-1 (or the pseudogene TRBV3-2) and J is TRBJ1-1, with 9 bases fitting TRBD1. CDR3 size: 16 residues. After removal of 4 bases from V and 4 bases from J, the junction contained 10 bases not matched to a gene. The germline V gene encodes CDR1 LGHDT and CDR2 YNNKEL (reference sequence).

In its sample, this clone was seen once. This chain joins TRBV6-5 and TRBJ1-2, with 8 nucleotides matching TRBD1. The CDR3 has 15 amino acids. The V and J ends lost 8 bases and 8 bases, in that order; junction bases with no gene match: 16. CDR1 is MNHEY, CDR2 SVGAGI, per germline. The CDR3: CASSGERTGLRGYTF. CDR3 coding DNA: TGTGCCAGCTCGGGGGAACGGACAGGGTTGAGGGGCTACACCTTC.

The chain is built from TRBV19 and TRBJ2-1, with 8 bases identical to TRBD2. CDR3 length: 18 amino acids. Germline-derived CDR1 and CDR2 are LNHDA and SQIVND (reference sequence). Losses at the gene ends were 0 bases for V and 4 bases for J; bases not matched to a gene: 11. CDR3 nucleotide sequence: TGTGCCAGTAGTATAGACCCCCCACTAGCGGACACGTACAATGAGCAGTTCTTC. It codes for CASSIDPPLADTYNEQFF.

The chain is built from TRBV7-8 and TRBJ1-4; TRBD1 matches 8 bases. This CDR3 comprises 15 residues. In germline, CDR1 is SGHVS, CDR2 FQNEAQ. The trim removed 2 bases at V and 3 bases at J, leaving 2 bases unmatched. The CDR3 here is CASSLSGGSNEKLFF. CDR3 in DNA: TGTGCCAGCAGCTTATCAGGGGGCTCTAATGAAAAACTGTTTTTT.

The gene calls are TRBV10-3 and TRBJ1-1, with 8 bases that match TRBD1. Germline V CDR1 and CDR2: ENHRY, SYGVKD. Trimming removed 6 bases from V and 4 bases from J; junction bases left unmatched: 7. The CDR3 sequence is 14 residues long. In DNA form, the CDR3 reads TGTGCCATCAGGACAGGGGAGGAGACCACTGAAGCTTTCTTT. The encoded protein is CAIRTGEETTEAFF.

J is TRBJ1-5 and V is TRBV5-4; perhaps TRBD1 as D (5 bases). The CDR3 runs to 14 residues. CDR1 and CDR2 from the germline V gene are SGHNT and YYREEE (reference sequence). V gave up 1 base and J gave up 6 bases, with 11 bases separating them. CDR3 protein: CASSLRGAGQPQHF. CDR3 DNA: TGTGCCAGCAGCTTGAGGGGCGCCGGTCAGCCCCAGCATTTT. The full variable domain, with the rest looked up from reference TRBV5-4 and TRBJ1-5, is ETGVTQSPTHLIKTRGQQVTLRCSSQSGHNTVSWYQQALGQGPQFIFQYYREEENGRGNFPPRFSGLQFPNYSSELNVNALELDDSALYLCASSLRGAGQPQHFGDGTRLSIL.

This rearrangement joins TRBV6-5 to TRBJ2-3; possible D gene TRBD2, 6 bases. CDR3 length: 14 amino acids. With 5 bases removed from V and 0 bases from J, the gap between germline ends came to 9 bases. The germline V gene encodes CDR1 MNHEY and CDR2 SVGAGI. The CDR3 here is CASSRDSSTDTQYF. CDR3 nucleotides: TGTGCCAGCAGTCGGGACTCCAGCACAGATACGCAGTATTTT.

The chain links TRBV4-3 to TRBJ1-1; D is undetermined. The V end was cut by 0 bases, the J end by 3 bases, with 11 bases between. The CDR3 runs 15 residues. Germline V gene sequence: CDR1 LGHNA, CDR2 YSLEER. CDR3 loop: CASSQDGGRYTEAFF. The CDR3 DNA reads as TGCGCCAGCAGCCAAGATGGCGGCAGATACACTGAAGCTTTCTTT.

V gene TRBV6-4 combines with J gene TRBJ2-3; TRBD2 is a possible D gene (7 bases). This CDR3 region has 14 residues. Trimming cost V 2 bases and J 4 bases, with 10 bases left between them. Looked up from germline, CDR1 is MRHNA and CDR2 is SNTAGT. CDR3 bases: TGTGCCAGCAGTGACGGGGGGGCGGCAGATACGCAGTATTTT. Its protein product is CASSDGGAADTQYF.

V gene TRBV7-2 combines with J gene TRBJ2-6; TRBD2 might be the D (5 bases). CDR3 length: 14 amino acids. V was cut by 4 bases and J by 3 bases, with 7 bases left in between. Per germline, CDR1 SGHTA and CDR2 FQGNSA. CDR3 in amino acids: CASSWTGGANVLTF. The CDR3 nucleotides are TGTGCCAGCAGCTGGACTGGTGGGGCCAACGTCCTGACTTTC.

This rearrangement joins TRBV4-1 to TRBJ2-1, with 8 bases that match TRBD2. Per the germline V gene, CDR1 is MGHRA and CDR2 is YSYEKL. V shed 3 bases, J shed 7 bases, and the junction held 11 bases outside the gene matches. The CDR3 has 16 residues. The CDR3 DNA reads as TGCGCCAGCAGCCAGCCCGGGAGGGCCGTTGGGAATGAGCAGTTCTTC. It encodes CASSQPGRAVGNEQFF.

This clone was recorded only once. V and J are TRBV19 and TRBJ1-4; D is unresolved. This CDR3 contains 15 residues. V lost 5 bases and J lost 4, with 14 bases in between. The V gene's germline CDR1 is LNHDA and CDR2 SQIVND (reference sequence). The CDR3 reads CASSGRREFNEKLFF. The CDR3 DNA reads as TGTGCCAGTAGTGGGAGGCGGGAGTTTAATGAAAAACTGTTTTTT.

The rearrangement uses TRBV30 and TRBJ1-2; 7 nucleotides match TRBD1. Germline CDR1 GTSNPN, CDR2 SVGIG (reference sequence). The length of the CDR3 is 15 residues. The V segment lost 3 bases and the J segment 0 bases; nucleotides outside the gene matches: 7. The CDR3 spells CAWSEGQQTNYGYTF. The CDR3, as DNA: TGTGCCTGGAGCGAGGGACAGCAAACTAACTATGGCTACACCTTC.

The chain employs TRBV6-2 or TRBV6-3 and TRBJ2-7, with TRBD2 matching over 8 bases. V shed 5 bases, J shed 5 bases, and the junction held 5 bases outside the gene matches. The CDR3 length is 13 residues. CDR1 and CDR2 (germline): MNHEY, SVGEGT. The CDR3 region has the DNA TGTGCCAGCAGTGGTTGGCGGGGGGACGAGCAGTACTTC. It encodes CASSGWRGDEQYF.

This clone was observed once. The CDR3 loop reads CASSLSGGSSYNEQFF. The CDR3 nucleotides are TGTGCCAGCAGTTTATCGGGGGGTAGCTCCTACAATGAGCAGTTCTTC. The chain carries TRBV27 and TRBJ2-1; TRBD2 might be the D (6 bases). CDR1 and CDR2 (germline): MNHEY, SMNVEV (reference sequence). The CDR3 length is 16 residues. Trimming took 0 bases from V and 0 from J, leaving 9 bases between them.

This clone showed up just a few times. This chain uses TRBV7-2 with TRBJ1-1, with unresolved D. Looked up from germline, CDR1 is SGHTA and CDR2 is FQGNSA. This CDR3 spans 13 amino acids. V lost 1 base, J lost 3 bases, and 6 bases lay in between. CDR3 coding DNA: TGTGCCAGCAGCTTAGTCGGGGACACTGAAGCTTTCTTT. As protein: CASSLVGDTEAFF.

This clone was seen a single time. The chain carries TRBV15 and TRBJ2-6; 7 bases match TRBD1. With V trimmed by 0 bases and J by 0 bases, 5 bases remained unmatched. Germline CDR1 and CDR2: LNHNV and YYDKDF (reference sequence). This CDR3 is 18 amino acids long. In nucleotides, the CDR3 is TGTGCCACCAGCAGAGAGGGACAGCGCTTCTCTGGGGCCAACGTCCTGACTTTC. Its protein product is CATSREGQRFSGANVLTF.

The chain recombines TRBV12-3 or TRBV12-4 with TRBJ1-2; unclear D gene. Trimming removed 3 bases at V and 8 bases at J, with 10 bases between. This CDR3 contains 12 residues. CDR3 nucleotides: TGTGCCAGCAGTTTGGAGGGTTGGGGCTACACCTTC. Protein sequence: CASSLEGWGYTF.

The chain uses TRBV6-5 and TRBJ2-1; the match to TRBD1 covers 7 bases. V shed 0 bases, J shed 6 bases, and the junction held 2 bases outside the gene matches. There are 14 residues in the CDR3. CDR1 and CDR2 from the germline V gene are MNHEY and SVGAGI. The CDR3 sequence is CASSYSDRVNEQFF. In DNA form, the CDR3 reads TGTGCCAGCAGTTACTCCGACAGGGTCAATGAGCAGTTCTTC.

There are a few counts of this clone. V gene TRBV20-1 combines with J gene TRBJ2-1; 8 bases align to TRBD2. This CDR3 is built from 14 residues. After removal of 3 bases from V and 8 bases from J, the junction contained 9 bases not matched to a gene. Germline loops: CDR1 DFQATT, CDR2 SNEGSKA (reference sequence). In nucleotides, the CDR3 is TGCAGTGCTAGTGCGGGGACTAGTAACGATGAGCAGTTCTTC. It is translated as CSASAGTSNDEQFF.

This chain connects TRBV2 to TRBJ2-7, with 8 bases aligning to TRBD2. CDR1 and CDR2 (germline): SNHLY, FYNNEI. CDR3 length equals 13 residues. Trimming cost V 6 bases and J 0 bases; bases outside gene matches: 1. CDR3 sequence reads: CASRLAASYEQYF. The CDR3 bases are TGTGCCAGCAGACTAGCGGCCTCCTACGAGCAGTACTTC.

This chain joins TRBV6-4 and TRBJ1-5; D gene uncertain. Trimming left V 3 bases short and J 4 bases short, with 7 bases between. Germline CDR1 MRHNA, CDR2 SNTAGT. This CDR3 region has 13 residues. The CDR3 nucleotides read TGTGCCAGCAGTGATGGCGGAAATCAGCCCCAGCATTTT. Translating gives CASSDGGNQPQHF.

The chain recombines TRBV6-5 with TRBJ2-7; 8 nucleotides align to TRBD1. Germline V CDR1 and CDR2: MNHEY, SVGAGI. The J segment lost 3 bases and the V segment lost 11 bases, leaving 3 bases of the junction unmatched. The CDR3 is made up of 11 amino acids. CDR3 coding DNA: TGTGCCGTTGACAGGGGCTACGAGCAGTACTTC. Translated: CAVDRGYEQYF.

The chain combines TRBV25-1 with TRBJ2-5, with D tentatively TRBD1 (6 bases). Trimming shortened V by 6 bases and J by 2 bases, and 13 bases separated the two germline ends. CDR3 length: 14 amino acids. CDR1 and CDR2 from the germline V gene are MGHDK and SYGVNS. The CDR3 coding sequence is TGTGCCAGCAGCCAAGGGGGAAGACAAGAGACCCAGTACTTC. The encoded protein is CASSQGGRQETQYF.